The next 25 T cell receptor beta chains were all read from a single sample in a study of blood T cell repertoires in COVID-19. Measured with immunoSEQ multiplex PCR; TCRdb has only the in-frame clones, and not every one. Counted here are 250,000 to 350,000 clones, approximately 84% occurring once; the ten biggest clones make up less than 20%. The sequencing sample was made of peripheral blood. These receptors all stem from a person aged 70 to 85 with COVID-19, enrolled during active disease.

J is TRBJ2-7 and V is TRBV14; D may be TRBD1 (5 bases). Trimming cost V 0 bases and J 6 bases, with 15 bases left between them. This CDR3 spans 15 amino acids. Germline loops: CDR1 SGHDN, CDR2 FVKESK. CDR3 loop: CASSQEYTGRSEQYF. As DNA, the CDR3 is TGTGCCAGCAGCCAAGAATATACAGGTCGAAGCGAGCAGTACTTC.

The table lists this clone with a count of one. This sequence joins TRBV19 and TRBJ1-2; possible D gene TRBD1, 5 bases. The V end lost 7 bases, the J end lost 1 base, and 16 bases lay between the germline ends. There are 15 residues in the CDR3. Germline-derived CDR1 and CDR2 are LNHDA and SQIVND (reference sequence). CDR3: CASNVWGAINYGYTF. CDR3 coding DNA: TGTGCCAGTAATGTCTGGGGCGCAATTAACTATGGCTACACCTTC.

The V call is TRBV6-2 or TRBV6-3, the J call TRBJ2-4, with D perhaps matching TRBD1 (6 bases). The ends were cut back, 5 bases at V and 0 bases at J, with 8 bases in the middle. CDR3 length: 14 amino acids. Germline CDR1 reads MNHEY; CDR2 reads SVGEGT. CDR3 DNA sequence: TGTGCCAGCAGTGGGACATTAGCCAAAAACATTCAGTACTTC. It translates to CASSGTLAKNIQYF.

The chain recombines TRBV6-6 with TRBJ2-1; 8 positions match TRBD1. The trim removed 6 bases at V and 7 bases at J, leaving 2 bases unmatched. The CDR3 length is 12 residues. Germline assignment: CDR1 MNHNY and CDR2 SVGAGI (reference sequence). The CDR3 here is CASRRQGNEQFF. In DNA form, the CDR3 reads TGTGCCAGCAGAAGACAGGGGAATGAGCAGTTCTTC.

The V call is TRBV4-3, the J call TRBJ2-6, with TRBD1 matching 9 bases. V gave up 0 bases and J gave up 3 bases; unmatched junction bases: 6. The CDR3 contains 18 residues. Germline V gene data show CDR1 as LGHNA and CDR2 as YSLEER. This chain's CDR3 is CASSQEGDRVFGANVLTF. Written as DNA, the CDR3 is TGCGCCAGCAGCCAAGAGGGGGACAGGGTATTTGGGGCCAACGTCCTGACTTTC.

The CDR3 is CASSWSGGGNTDTQYF. The DNA of the CDR3 is TGCGCCAGCAGCTGGAGTGGGGGCGGTAACACAGATACGCAGTATTTT. The chain combines TRBV5-1 with TRBJ2-3; D is perhaps TRBD1 (6 bases). Germline V lookup: CDR1 SGHRS, CDR2 YFSETQ. V was cut by 3 bases and J by 2 bases, with 16 bases left in between. The CDR3 covers 16 residues.

CDR3 protein: CASSLRQGIETQYF. CDR3 DNA sequence: TGTGCCAGCAGCCTTCGACAGGGGATAGAGACCCAGTACTTC. This sequence joins TRBV5-6 and TRBJ2-5; TRBD1 matches 8 bases. Trimming removed 4 bases from V and 4 bases from J; junction bases left unmatched: 6. Germline V gene sequence: CDR1 SGHDT, CDR2 YYEEEE. The CDR3 sequence is 14 residues long.

This chain links TRBV6-5 with TRBJ1-5, with 7 bases identical to TRBD1. The germline gives CDR1 MNHEY, CDR2 SVGAGI. CDR3 size: 14 residues. V shed 6 bases, J shed 3 bases, and the junction held 5 bases outside the gene matches. In nucleotides, the CDR3 is TGTGCCAGCAGGACAGGGATGGCCAATCAGCCCCAGCATTTT. Translated, it gives CASRTGMANQPQHF.

The chain is built from TRBV6-5 and TRBJ1-5; 7 bases are a match to TRBD1. Trimming cost V 5 bases and J 2 bases; bases outside gene matches: 3. The CDR3 is made up of 14 amino acids. The germline gives CDR1 MNHEY, CDR2 SVGAGI. CDR3 protein: CASSTGARNQPQHF. The CDR3 bases are TGTGCCAGCAGTACAGGGGCTCGCAATCAGCCCCAGCATTTT.

The chain combines TRBV24-1 with TRBJ2-3; D gene ambiguous. V gave up 9 bases and J gave up 0 bases, with 15 bases separating them. Germline V gives CDR1 KGHDR, CDR2 SFDVKD. The CDR3 has 15 residues. The CDR3 DNA sequence: TGTGCCACCTCAACCTCCCCTACTAGCACAGATACGCAGTATTTT. Translation gives CATSTSPTSTDTQYF.

J is TRBJ2-5 and V is TRBV25-1; 8 bases are shared with TRBD2. The CDR3 has 15 amino acids. From germline, CDR1 is MGHDK and CDR2 SYGVNS. Unmatched junction bases numbered 8, after V lost 3 bases and J lost 5 bases. The CDR3 here is CASSDPAGATETQYF. The CDR3 coding sequence is TGTGCCAGCAGTGACCCAGCGGGAGCTACGGAGACCCAGTACTTC.

The rearrangement links TRBV10-2 to TRBJ2-7; TRBD2 aligns across 11 bases. The CDR3 consists of 15 residues. Per germline, CDR1 WSHSY and CDR2 SAAADI. With V trimmed by 2 bases and J by 2 bases, 2 bases remained unmatched. CDR3 sequence (DNA): TGCGCCAGCAGTGAGGGACTAGCGGGCGCCTACGAGCAGTACTTC. Its protein is CASSEGLAGAYEQYF.

CDR3 region: CASSELPHSGGQETQYF. In nucleotides, the CDR3 is TGTGCCAGCAGTGAATTACCTCATAGCGGGGGTCAGGAGACCCAGTACTTC. The chain couples TRBV6-1 to TRBJ2-5; 9 positions agree with TRBD2. V gave up 2 bases and J gave up 5 bases; unmatched junction bases: 12. This CDR3 has 17 residues. Germline CDR1 is MNHNS and CDR2 is SASEGT.

The chain recombines TRBV18 with TRBJ1-1, with a tentative D call TRBD1 (6 bases). Trimming removed 3 bases from V and 3 bases from J, with 14 bases in between. CDR1 KGHSH and CDR2 LQKENI come from the germline V gene. The CDR3 is made up of 15 amino acids. CDR3 region: CASSPGQTFYTEAFF. The CDR3 region has the DNA TGTGCCAGCTCACCCGGACAGACATTCTACACTGAAGCTTTCTTT. Using reference TRBV18 and TRBJ1-1 for the parts outside the CDR3, the full variable domain is NAGVMQNPRHLVRRRGQEARLRCSPMKGHSHVYWYRQLPEEGLKFMVYLQKENIIDESGMPKERFSAEFPKEGPSILRIQQVVRGDSAAYFCASSPGQTFYTEAFFGQGTRLTVV.

The gene calls are TRBV3-1 (or the pseudogene TRBV3-2) and TRBJ1-3; the match to TRBD1 covers 7 bases. The CDR3 consists of 16 residues. Germline V gives CDR1 LGHDT, CDR2 YNNKEL (reference sequence). J gave up 2 bases and V 6 bases, and 10 bases lay outside the gene matches. The CDR3 loop reads CASSRLTGEPGNTIYF. CDR3 coding DNA: TGTGCCAGCAGTCGATTAACAGGGGAACCTGGAAACACCATATATTTT.

The gene calls are TRBV11-3 and TRBJ2-1, with 10 bases matching TRBD2. This CDR3 is built from 13 residues. Trimming took 5 bases from V and 10 from J; bases not matched to a gene: 5. Germline V gene data show CDR1 as SGHNT and CDR2 as YENEEA. In nucleotides, the CDR3 is TGTGCCAGCAGCCCACTAGCGGGATCCGAGCAGTTCTTC. Translating gives CASSPLAGSEQFF.

V usage is TRBV3-1 (or the pseudogene TRBV3-2) and J usage is TRBJ2-7, with no clear D. The CDR3 extends over 12 amino acids. V lost 2 bases, J lost 6 bases, and 8 bases lay in between. The V gene's germline CDR1 is LGHDT and CDR2 YNNKEL (reference sequence). The CDR3 spells CASSQPSGEQYF. The DNA of the CDR3 is TGTGCCAGCAGCCAACCATCGGGCGAGCAGTACTTC.

This clone was seen a handful of times. The rearrangement links TRBV29-1 to TRBJ1-5; D might be TRBD1 (6 bases). With 4 bases removed from V and 0 bases from J, the gap between germline ends came to 7 bases. The V gene's germline CDR1 is SQVTM and CDR2 ANQGSEA. CDR3 length: 13 residues. Here the CDR3 reads CSVGDNSNQPQHF. CDR3 in DNA: TGCAGCGTTGGGGACAATAGCAATCAGCCCCAGCATTTT.

This rearrangement joins TRBV3-1 (or the pseudogene TRBV3-2) to TRBJ2-2, with 11 nucleotides matching TRBD1. The CDR3 is 18 residues long. V dropped 4 bases and J dropped 4; count of bases not matched to a gene: 11. Germline assignment: CDR1 LGHDT and CDR2 YNNKEL (reference sequence). DNA for the CDR3: TGTGCCAGCAGCCCTCGGACAGGGGGCGCGGTAGGCACCGGGGAGCTGTTTTTT. Protein sequence: CASSPRTGGAVGTGELFF.

The V and J genes are TRBV7-3 and TRBJ2-1, with D possibly TRBD2 on 5 matching bases. The germline CDR1 and CDR2 sequences are SGHTA and FQGTGA. The CDR3 is 15 residues long. The ends were cut back, 5 bases at V and 6 bases at J, with 17 bases in the middle. DNA for the CDR3: TGTGCCAGCAGCCGAGGGTGGCCAACCCCCAATGAGCAGTTCTTC. This encodes CASSRGWPTPNEQFF.

The rearrangement joins TRBV9 to TRBJ1-5; 12 bases line up with TRBD1. The CDR3 runs to 18 residues. With 3 bases clipped from V and 6 bases from J, the junction kept 13 bases outside the gene matches. The V gene's germline CDR1 is SGDLS and CDR2 YYNGEE. CDR3 amino acids: CASSAGTGGLIGPQPQHF. In nucleotides, the CDR3 is TGTGCCAGCAGCGCGGGGACAGGGGGCTTAATAGGGCCTCAGCCCCAGCATTTT.

Ten or more counts support this clone. The chain combines TRBV6-2 or TRBV6-3 with TRBJ1-1; the match to TRBD1 covers 7 bases. Germline lookup yields CDR1 MNHEY and CDR2 SVGEGT. Losses at the gene ends were 7 bases for V and 4 bases for J; bases not matched to a gene: 15. CDR3 length equals 16 residues. The CDR3 nucleotides read TGTGCCAGCACCCCTAAGAGGTTCCCAGGGGGCACTGAAGCTTTCTTT. It codes for CASTPKRFPGGTEAFF.

This chain joins TRBV7-2 and TRBJ2-1; D remains unclear. CDR1 is SGHTA, CDR2 FQGNSA, per germline. The V gene lost 6 bases and the J gene lost 3 bases, with 6 bases spanning the gap. The CDR3 sequence is 12 residues long. The DNA of the CDR3 is TGTGCCAGCAGGAGAAACTACAATGAGCAGTTCTTC. It translates to CASRRNYNEQFF. Based on the CDR3 plus reference TRBV7-2 and TRBJ2-1, the full variable domain is GAGVSQSPSNKVTEKGKDVELRCDPISGHTALYWYRQSLGQGLEFLIYFQGNSAPDKSGLPSDRFSAERTGGSVSTLTIQRTQQEDSAVYLCASRRNYNEQFFGPGTRLTVL.

The rearrangement links TRBV21-1 to TRBJ2-1; the table's D gene call, TRBD2, was not cross checked with the DNA. TRBV21-1 is annotated as a pseudogene. The CDR3 totals 16 residues. Written as DNA, the CDR3 is TGTGCCAGCAGCGCCCCCTTTGCGGGGGGGCACAATGAGCAGTTCTTC. Its protein is CASSAPFAGGHNEQFF.

This clone was found once. The chain combines TRBV19 with TRBJ1-2, with 8 bases lining up with TRBD1. CDR3 length: 14 amino acids. Germline CDR1 reads LNHDA; CDR2 reads SQIVND (reference sequence). V was clipped by 6 bases and J by 6 bases; unmatched bases: 9. This CDR3 is CASRETGVGNGYTF. The CDR3 DNA is TGTGCCAGTAGGGAGACAGGGGTTGGGAATGGCTACACCTTC. The full variable domain, with the rest looked up from reference TRBV19 and TRBJ1-2, is DGGITQSPKYLFRKEGQNVTLSCEQNLNHDAMYWYRQDPGQGLRLIYYSQIVNDFQKGDIAEGYSVSREKKESFPLTVTSAQKNPTAFYLCASRETGVGNGYTFGSGTRLTVV.